The 28 T cell receptor beta chains presented below share a single source sample, sequenced in a study of early T cells in non-severe SARS-CoV-2 infection (dated by TCRdb to the early 2020s). The library was generated by 5' RACE. For sequencing, a NextSeq 500 was employed. TCRdb handled the public reads itself, with Q25 trimming in fastp and clone calling in MiXCR, and kept productive beta chains. Merged by CDR3 protein, the rows form single entries marked with the most common genes and DNA. The sample data list roughly 100,000 distinct CDR3 sequences, and under 15% of these were observed just once. About 5.7% of the sample rests with the top ten. Material for sequencing was whole blood. The receptors were gathered from an adult who was a healthcare worker with PCR-confirmed SARS-CoV-2 infection or an uninfected control (not recorded which).

There are many counts of this clonotype. The chain has TRBV3-1 and TRBJ1-4, with D uncertain. Germline-derived CDR1 and CDR2 are LGHDT and YNNKEL (reference sequence). Trimming took off 1 base at V and 6 bases at J, with 3 bases between the two ends. This CDR3 has 12 residues. The DNA for the CDR3 is TGTGCCAGCAGCCAAGTCTATGAAAAACTGTTTTTT. Its protein product is CASSQVYEKLFF. Using reference TRBV3-1 and TRBJ1-4 for the parts outside the CDR3, the full variable domain is DTAVSQTPKYLVTQMGNDKSIKCEQNLGHDTMYWYKQDSKKFLKIMFSYNNKELIINETVPNRFSPKSPDKAHLNLHINSLELGDSAVYFCASSQVYEKLFFGSGTQLSVL.

The rearrangement uses TRBV7-9 and TRBJ2-3; TRBD1 might be the D (6 bases). The V gene's germline CDR1 is SEHNR and CDR2 FQNEAQ (reference sequence). The length of the CDR3 is 14 residues. Trimming took 5 bases from V and 4 from J, leaving 13 bases between them. The CDR3 region has the DNA TGTGCCAGCAGCATCAGGGGCGGGTCAGATACGCAGTATTTT. Encoded protein: CASSIRGGSDTQYF.

Many counts were recorded for this clonotype. The rearrangement uses TRBV5-4 and TRBJ2-3; the D gene could be TRBD1 or TRBD2 (5 bases each). Germline V gene sequence: CDR1 SGHNT, CDR2 YYREEE (reference sequence). The CDR3 runs to 16 residues. Trimming cost V 4 bases and J 1 base, with 16 bases left between them. The CDR3 DNA reads as TGTGCCAGCAGCCCCCCTAGAATGGGGGGCACAGATACGCAGTATTTT. Amino acid sequence: CASSPPRMGGTDTQYF.

The table lists this clonotype with a few counts. This chain links TRBV2 with TRBJ2-7, with 7 bases matching TRBD1. Trimming took 6 bases from V and 1 from J; bases not matched to a gene: 6. The CDR3 runs 14 residues. Germline V gene lookup returns CDR1 SNHLY and CDR2 FYNNEI. As DNA, the CDR3 is TGTGCCAGCAGCGCCGGGACAGCATCCTACGAGCAGTACTTC. It encodes CASSAGTASYEQYF. Looking up the rest from reference TRBV2 and TRBJ2-7 gives the full variable domain: EPEVTQTPSHQVTQMGQEVILRCVPISNHLYFYWYRQILGQKVEFLVSFYNNEISEKSEIFDDQFSVERPDGSNFTLKIRSTKLEDSAMYFCASSAGTASYEQYFGPGTRLTVT.

This clonotype was observed a handful of times. The chain combines TRBV2 with TRBJ2-2, with D unresolved. Trimming took off 3 bases at V and 4 bases at J, with 6 bases between the two ends. CDR3 length equals 13 residues. CDR1 is SNHLY, CDR2 FYNNEI, per germline. Written as DNA, the CDR3 is TGTGCCAGCAGTGACAGAGTCACCGGGGAGCTGTTTTTT. Translated, it gives CASSDRVTGELFF.

This clonotype has more than one count but fewer than ten. The chain joins TRBV11-2 to TRBJ2-6, with D unresolved. CDR1 SGHAT and CDR2 FQNNGV come from the germline V gene. V lost 7 bases to trimming and J lost 2 bases, with 6 bases between them. This CDR3 has 13 residues. For the CDR3, the DNA is TGTGCCAGCACCAGAGCTGGGGCCAACGTCCTGACTTTC. Translation: CASTRAGANVLTF.

This clonotype was recorded many times. The CDR3 loop is CATSDRDRFNEQFF. CDR3 nucleotide sequence: TGTGCCACCAGTGATCGAGACAGATTCAATGAGCAGTTCTTC. The V call is TRBV24-1, the J call TRBJ2-1, with D possibly matching TRBD1 (5 bases). Germline-derived CDR1 and CDR2 are KGHDR and SFDVKD. This CDR3 is built from 14 residues. The germline V and J ends were trimmed by 3 bases and 6 bases, with 11 bases remaining between them.

In its sample, this clonotype was seen a few times. The V and J genes are TRBV7-9 and TRBJ1-5, with no clear D. Trimming removed 2 bases from V and 5 bases from J, with 7 bases in between. CDR1 is SEHNR, CDR2 FQNEAQ, per germline (reference sequence). The CDR3 runs 13 residues. The CDR3 region is CASSLNGDQPQHF. CDR3 sequence (DNA): TGTGCCAGCAGCTTAAATGGGGATCAGCCCCAGCATTTT. Using reference TRBV7-9 and TRBJ1-5 for the parts outside the CDR3, the full variable domain is DTGVSQNPRHKITKRGQNVTFRCDPISEHNRLYWYRQTLGQGPEFLTYFQNEAQLEKSRLLSDRFSAERPKGSFSTLEIQRTEQGDSAMYLCASSLNGDQPQHFGDGTRLSIL.

This clonotype was seen at least ten times. The chain combines TRBV28 with TRBJ1-5; the D is unclear. The V and J ends lost 6 bases and 6 bases respectively, with 24 bases between them. This CDR3 is built from 17 residues. Germline values: CDR1 MDHEN, CDR2 SYDVKM. The CDR3 nucleotides read TGTGCCAGCAGCCCCCCCCCGCTTTCGTCTCGTATTCAGCCCCAGCATTTT. It is translated as CASSPPPLSSRIQPQHF.

This clonotype occurred a few times. The chain joins TRBV6-5 to TRBJ1-4; D unclear. This CDR3 region has 12 residues. V was trimmed by 8 bases and J by 7 bases, leaving 11 bases between them. Germline loops: CDR1 MNHEY, CDR2 SVGAGI. The CDR3 is CASWRGSEKLFF. CDR3 nucleotide sequence: TGTGCCAGCTGGCGAGGGAGTGAAAAACTGTTTTTT.

This sequence joins TRBV28 and TRBJ2-5, with D perhaps TRBD1 (5 bases). The germline gives CDR1 MDHEN, CDR2 SYDVKM. The CDR3 sequence is 16 residues long. The V end was cut by 2 bases, the J end by 0 bases, with 13 bases between. The CDR3 sequence is CASSLSLVGDQETQYF. The DNA for the CDR3 is TGTGCCAGCAGTTTAAGCCTAGTAGGGGACCAAGAGACCCAGTACTTC.

The chain has TRBV18 and TRBJ1-1; D remains unclear. Germline V gene data show CDR1 as KGHSH and CDR2 as LQKENI. Trimming left V 3 bases short and J 11 bases short, with 10 bases between. CDR3 size: 11 residues. CDR3 DNA: TGTGCCAGCTCACCGGGGATCGGGGCTTTCTTT. It specifies CASSPGIGAFF.

This clonotype came up a few times. The chain combines TRBV20-1 with TRBJ2-1; TRBD2 is a possible D gene (5 bases). V was pared by 3 bases and J by 1 base, with 10 bases between. Germline-derived CDR1 and CDR2 are DFQATT and SNEGSKA (reference sequence). The CDR3 is 14 residues long. CDR3 in DNA: TGCAGTGCTAGTGGGCGGGCTTCCTACAATGAGCAGTTCTTC. Encoded protein: CSASGRASYNEQFF.

The chain links TRBV27 to TRBJ2-7; D is uncertain. The CDR3 sequence is 13 residues long. V gave up 0 bases and J gave up 2 bases, with 5 bases separating them. Germline V lookup: CDR1 MNHEY, CDR2 SMNVEV (reference sequence). DNA for the CDR3: TGTGCCAGCAGTTTATCAGCACCCTACGAGCAGTACTTC. This codes for CASSLSAPYEQYF.

The sample holds many counts of this clonotype. The genes are TRBV20-1 and TRBJ2-3, with 7 bases lining up with TRBD2. Germline CDR1 reads DFQATT; CDR2 reads SNEGSKA (reference sequence). V lost 3 bases and J lost 4; bases outside the gene matches: 10. The CDR3 extends over 15 amino acids. CDR3 coding DNA: TGCAGTGCTAGCCTTGGCGGGAGCTTCGCAGATACGCAGTATTTT. Protein product: CSASLGGSFADTQYF.

This clonotype was recorded many times. J is TRBJ2-7 and V is TRBV5-1; TRBD1 might be the D (6 bases). V shed 0 bases and J shed 7 bases, with 14 bases lying between them. The CDR3 runs to 14 residues. Germline V gives CDR1 SGHRS, CDR2 YFSETQ. CDR3 in DNA: TGCGCCAGCAGCTTGGAAGACGTGGGGACAGAGCAGTACTTC. It translates to CASSLEDVGTEQYF.

This clonotype was counted between two and nine times. The genes are TRBV20-1 and TRBJ2-5, with a possible D match to TRBD2 (5 bases). The germline CDR1 and CDR2 sequences are DFQATT and SNEGSKA (reference sequence). This CDR3 has 12 residues. Trimming pared 2 bases from V and 5 bases from J, leaving 9 bases between. The CDR3 spells CSARRGLETQYF. CDR3 in DNA: TGCAGTGCTAGAAGAGGGCTTGAGACCCAGTACTTC.

The chain combines TRBV5-1 with TRBJ1-6; D is unresolved. Germline CDR1 reads SGHRS; CDR2 reads YFSETQ. Trimming stripped 0 bases from V and 8 bases from J, with 9 bases between. CDR3 size: 14 residues. The CDR3 protein is CASSLAGRDSPLHF. DNA for the CDR3: TGCGCCAGCAGCTTGGCCGGTCGGGATTCACCCCTCCACTTT.

This clonotype was seen ten or more times. The rearrangement links TRBV5-1 to TRBJ2-1; 7 bases agree with TRBD2. Germline V gene sequence: CDR1 SGHRS, CDR2 YFSETQ. V was clipped by 4 bases and J by 4 bases; unmatched bases: 8. The CDR3 contains 15 residues. The CDR3 sequence: CASSPASGLYNEQFF. CDR3 nucleotide sequence: TGCGCCAGCAGCCCCGCTAGCGGACTATACAATGAGCAGTTCTTC.

This clonotype came up many times. The chain carries TRBV14 and TRBJ1-6; unclear D gene. This CDR3 is 16 amino acids long. The V end was cut by 2 bases, the J end by 7 bases, with 15 bases between. The germline V gene encodes CDR1 SGHDN and CDR2 FVKESK. As DNA, the CDR3 is TGTGCCAGCAGCCAAAGCCGGGGAATAAGGAATTCACCCCTCCACTTT. This encodes CASSQSRGIRNSPLHF. The full variable domain, in which reference TRBV14 and TRBJ1-6 provide the parts outside the CDR3, is EAGVTQFPSHSVIEKGQTVTLRCDPISGHDNLYWYRRVMGKEIKFLLHFVKESKQDESGMPNNRFLAERTGGTYSTLKVQPAELEDSGVYFCASSQSRGIRNSPLHFGNGTRLTVT.

This clonotype appeared many times. V usage is TRBV20-1 and J usage is TRBJ2-2; the D is unclear. The germline gives CDR1 DFQATT, CDR2 SNEGSKA (reference sequence). The V end lost 3 bases, the J end lost 5 bases, and 4 bases lay between the germline ends. The CDR3 runs 11 residues. CDR3 sequence reads: CSASGTGELFF. CDR3 bases: TGCAGTGCTAGCGGGACCGGGGAGCTGTTTTTT.

This clonotype occurred many times. This chain links TRBV29-1 with TRBJ1-1; D remains ambiguous. V lost 7 bases to trimming and J lost 1 base, with 13 bases between them. CDR3 size: 13 residues. Germline V gene sequence: CDR1 SQVTM, CDR2 ANQGSEA. CDR3 protein: CSGRLQSNTEAFF. The DNA of the CDR3 is TGCAGCGGCAGACTTCAATCGAACACTGAAGCTTTCTTT.

This clonotype was counted many times. The rearrangement uses TRBV12-3 or TRBV12-4 and TRBJ1-2, with D hard to call. V was clipped by 2 bases and J by 2 bases, with 6 bases between them. The CDR3 spans 13 residues. Here the CDR3 DNA reads TGTGCCAGCAGTTTACTACGGAACTATGGCTACACCTTC. Translating it yields CASSLLRNYGYTF.

This clonotype was detected ten times or more. CDR3 bases: TGTGCCAGCAGCTTTAGCGGGAGGGCCCAAGAGACCCAGTACTTC. Translated, it gives CASSFSGRAQETQYF. The V gene is TRBV7-9, the J gene TRBJ2-5, with 11 nucleotides matching TRBD2. The CDR3 has 15 residues. V gave up 3 bases and J gave up 1 base; unmatched junction bases: 1. Germline CDR1 is SEHNR and CDR2 is FQNEAQ (reference sequence).

This chain links TRBV19 with TRBJ2-4; D gene ambiguous. V was cut by 5 bases and J by 1 base, with 12 bases left in between. CDR3 length equals 15 residues. Germline CDR1 is LNHDA and CDR2 is SQIVND (reference sequence). This CDR3 reads CASSPAFEAKNIQYF. CDR3 DNA sequence: TGTGCCAGTAGTCCAGCCTTTGAGGCCAAAAACATTCAGTACTTC.

This clonotype was found a few times. V and J are TRBV2 and TRBJ2-7, with 7 bases aligning to TRBD2. This CDR3 is built from 15 residues. Per germline, CDR1 SNHLY and CDR2 FYNNEI. V lost 6 bases, J lost 4 bases, and 12 bases stayed unmatched. The CDR3 region is CASRDGLGREYEQYF. The CDR3 DNA reads TGTGCCAGCAGGGACGGACTAGGTCGGGAATACGAGCAGTACTTC.

This clonotype was seen ten or more times. V is TRBV7-2 and J is TRBJ2-2; 10 bases line up with TRBD2. Germline V gene sequence: CDR1 SGHTA, CDR2 FQGNSA. Losses at the gene ends were 1 base for V and 5 bases for J; bases not matched to a gene: 10. This CDR3 has 18 residues. CDR3 bases: TGTGCCAGCAGCTTAGACGCTAGCGGGAGAGGTGAAACCGGGGAGCTGTTTTTT. Protein sequence: CASSLDASGRGETGELFF.

Note on this clonotype: At one of its ends the junction is not consistent with the germline gene, which may arise from a read error. V and J are TRBV28 and TRBJ1-5; D unclear. The CDR3 loop spans 15 amino acids. The germline CDR1 and CDR2 sequences are MDHEN and SYDVKM. This CDR3 is CASSLSFFGDQPQQF. CDR3 coding DNA: TGTGCCAGCAGTTTATCGTTTTTTGGGGATCAGCCCCAGCAATTT.